The rows below give T cell receptor beta chains drawn from one sample of a study of T cells in Graves' hyperthyroidism and ophthalmopathy. From the multiplex PCR reads, TCRdb called clonotypes with MiXCR, one entry per CDR3 protein. The sample contains roughly 500,000 distinct CDR3 sequences, roughly 15% of which appear only once. The sample consisted of blood. These receptors were collected from a woman under 40 with Graves' ophthalmopathy. Each CDR3 is given with its conserved first and last residue. A D gene is named only where the DNA matches it firmly. Some rows mark clone size as missing; the rest say once, few, many or name a class of expanded clone.

V gene	clone size	J gene	D gene	CDR3 DNA	CDR3 protein
TRBV28	many	TRBJ2-5	-	TGTGCCAGCAGTCCAAACCCCAGGGGAGAGACCCAGTACTTC	CASSPNPRGETQYF
TRBV20-1	many	TRBJ2-1	-	TGCAGTGCTAGATTGGGAATCAGCTCCTACAATGAGCAGTTCTTC	CSARLGISSYNEQFF
TRBV12-3/TRBV12-4	many	TRBJ2-1	TRBD2	TGTGCCAGCAGTCGTAAGACTAGCGGGAGTGGTGAGCAGTTCTTC	CASSRKTSGSGEQFF
TRBV29-1	few	TRBJ2-1	-	TGCAGCGTTGAAGAGGGTGACGGTAATGAGCAGTTCTTC	CSVEEGDGNEQFF
TRBV7-9	-	TRBJ2-3	TRBD2	TGTGCCAGCACAAGGACTAGCGGGGACCAAGATACGCAGTATTTT	CASTRTSGDQDTQYF
TRBV7-2	few	TRBJ1-1	TRBD1	TGTGCCAGCAGCCCCAGGCAGGGGGCGCAATTGGAGACTGAAGCTTTCTTT	CASSPRQGAQLETEAFF
TRBV5-4	-	TRBJ2-7	-	TGTGCCAGCAGCTTTCAGGGTGGATACGAGCAGTACTTC	CASSFQGGYEQYF
TRBV6-1	many	TRBJ2-7	-	TGTGCCAGCGCCCGGGACCTCCTCTACGAGCAGTACTTC	CASARDLLYEQYF
TRBV4-1	few	TRBJ2-5	TRBD2	TGCGCCAGCAGCTTACGACCGGGACTAGCGGGAGGGAAATACTTC	CASSLRPGLAGGKYF
TRBV10-3	many	TRBJ2-1	TRBD2	TGTGCCATCAGCCAGACTAGCGGGAGTGTGAATGAGCAGTTCTTC	CAISQTSGSVNEQFF
TRBV20-1	many	TRBJ2-7	TRBD2	TGCAGTGCCGGAATGGGCGGGAGGGCCTCCGAGCAGTACTTC	CSAGMGGRASEQYF
TRBV4-1	many	TRBJ2-3	TRBD1	TGCGCCAGCAGCCGCCAGGACAGGGCTTATCCAGATACGCAGTATTTT	CASSRQDRAYPDTQYF
TRBV7-8	many	TRBJ2-7	-	TGTGCCAGCAGCTTAGGGGGCCCCCAAATCTACGAGCAGTACTTC	CASSLGGPQIYEQYF
TRBV12-3/TRBV12-4	-	TRBJ2-4	TRBD2	TGTGCCAGCAGTTTAATCGCGGGAGAATTCGGGAAAAACATTCAGTACTTC	CASSLIAGEFGKNIQYF
TRBV12-3/TRBV12-4	few	TRBJ1-1	TRBD1	TGTGCCAGCAGACTACAGGGGGTGATCACTGAAGCTTTCTTT	CASRLQGVITEAFF
TRBV25-1	-	TRBJ2-1	-	TGTGCCAGCAGTGAATTGTCCCCAAATGAGCAGTTCTTC	CASSELSPNEQFF
TRBV2	many	TRBJ2-2	-	TGTGCCAGCACTTCCTTTCCTTCAACCGGGGAGCTGTTTTTT	CASTSFPSTGELFF
TRBV27	many	TRBJ1-5	TRBD1	TGTGCCAGCAGTCCGACAGGGGGAGGCCAGCCCCAGCATTTT	CASSPTGGGQPQHF
TRBV3-1	many	TRBJ2-2	-	TGTGCCAGCAGCCAAATGTACGGTTCCGGGGAGCTGTTTTTT	CASSQMYGSGELFF
TRBV29-1	many	TRBJ1-1	-	TGCAGCGTCGACGGGGTCGGCACTGAAGCTTTCTTT	CSVDGVGTEAFF
TRBV18	-	TRBJ2-1	TRBD1	TGTGCCAGCTCACAAGCCACAGGGGTAAATGAGCAGTTCTTC	CASSQATGVNEQFF
TRBV5-1	many	TRBJ2-1	-	TGCGCCAGCAGCTCTCCGCGATCTGGAAGCTCCTACAATGAGCAGTTCTTC	CASSSPRSGSSYNEQFF
TRBV6-1	-	TRBJ2-5	TRBD1	TGTGCCAGCAGCACAGGGGTAGAGACCCAGTACTTC	CASSTGVETQYF
TRBV5-5	few	TRBJ2-4	-	TGTGCCAGCAGCTTGAGTCCACCCAAGGGGTCGGAGGACATTCAGTACTTC	CASSLSPPKGSEDIQYF
TRBV29-1	-	TRBJ2-5	TRBD1	TGCAGCGTTGAAAAACAGGGGTTAGAGACCCAGTACTTC	CSVEKQGLETQYF
TRBV12-3/TRBV12-4	many	TRBJ2-1	-	TGTGCCAGCAGCCCATCGCTAGACAGGACTACCCGTCTTTTAAATGAGCAGTTCTTC	CASSPSLDRTTRLLNEQFF
TRBV4-2	-	TRBJ2-1	-	TGTGCCAGCAGCCAAGCCCAGGGGTTTGGGGACAATGAGCAGTTCTTC	CASSQAQGFGDNEQFF
TRBV20-1	-	TRBJ2-3	-	TGCAGTGCTAGAGGGTTCGATACGCAGTATTTT	CSARGFDTQYF
TRBV6-5	many	TRBJ2-1	-	TGTGCCAGCAGTTACGACTTCAATGAGCAGTTCTTC	CASSYDFNEQFF
TRBV29-1	-	TRBJ1-2	TRBD1	TGCAGCGTGAGGGGACAGGGAAGCTATGGCTACACCTTC	CSVRGQGSYGYTF
TRBV10-2	-	TRBJ2-1	-	TGCGCCAGCAGATCGACCAACCTGGACAACAATGAGCAGTTCTTC	CASRSTNLDNNEQFF
TRBV20-1	many	TRBJ2-7	TRBD2	TGCAGTGCGAGTAGACTAGCGGGAGCTTACGAGCAGTACTTC	CSASRLAGAYEQYF
TRBV4-1	-	TRBJ2-5	TRBD1	TGCGCCAGCAGCCAAGAATCAGGGGGCCTGGATGATTGGGAGACCCAGTACTTC	CASSQESGGLDDWETQYF
TRBV30	many	TRBJ2-1	TRBD2	TGTGCCTGGAGTATGGGACTAGCGAATGAGCAGTTCTTC	CAWSMGLANEQFF
TRBV28	few	TRBJ1-1	-	TGTGCCAGCAGTTCCCTACTGAACCCTGAAGCTTTCTTT	CASSSLLNPEAFF
TRBV28	many	TRBJ2-1	-	TGTGCCAGCAGTTTGTCCACAGGAAGCTCCTACAATGAGCAGTTCTTC	CASSLSTGSSYNEQFF
TRBV2	-	TRBJ2-1	TRBD2	TGTGCCATCAGTAGCCTAGCGGGAGGGCCGGGTGAGCAGTTCTTC	CAISSLAGGPGEQFF
TRBV9	few	TRBJ2-3	TRBD2	TGTGCCAGCAGCGATTCCCTAGCGGGCACTACAGATACGCAGTATTTT	CASSDSLAGTTDTQYF
TRBV19	many	TRBJ2-1	-	TGTGCCAGTAAAAACTCCTACAATGAGCAGTTCTTC	CASKNSYNEQFF
TRBV27	many	TRBJ2-7	-	TGTGCCAGCAGTTTGCAAGGGGGCTACGAGCAGTACTTC	CASSLQGGYEQYF
TRBV15	many	TRBJ2-7	-	TGTGCCACCTTGCCTCCTTCCTACGAGCAGTACTTC	CATLPPSYEQYF
TRBV6-2/TRBV6-3	-	TRBJ2-5	-	TGTGCCAGCAGTTACCGGGGGAGACTTGAAGAGACCCAGTACTTC	CASSYRGRLEETQYF
TRBV20-1	few	TRBJ2-7	-	TGCAGTGCTAAAGAGGGGCTTATAAACTACGAGCAGTACTTC	CSAKEGLINYEQYF
TRBV6-2/TRBV6-3	few	TRBJ2-1	-	TGTGCCAGCAGTTACCCAACCCGAAAAACACGGGATGAGCAGTTCTTC	CASSYPTRKTRDEQFF
TRBV5-5	few	TRBJ1-1	-	TGTGCCAGCAGCTTGGAAGGGAGCATGAACACTGAAGCTTTCTTT	CASSLEGSMNTEAFF
TRBV28	many	TRBJ2-7	TRBD1	TGTGCCAGCAGCCTGACAGGGGCCGAGCAGTACTTC	CASSLTGAEQYF
TRBV29-1	-	TRBJ2-7	-	TGCAGCGTTGAATGGCGAAATTACGAGCAGTACTTC	CSVEWRNYEQYF
TRBV6-1	-	TRBJ1-2	-	TGTGCCAGCAGTGAAGCTAGCTACACCTTC	CASSEASYTF
TRBV20-1	-	TRBJ1-6	-	TGCAGTGCGGGGACTGCAGGGGCCCTTAATTCACCCCTCCACTTT	CSAGTAGALNSPLHF
TRBV9	many	TRBJ2-7	TRBD2	TGTGCCAGCAGCGCCAGCGGGAGTTTCTCCTACGAGCAGTACTTC	CASSASGSFSYEQYF
TRBV14	-	TRBJ2-1	TRBD2	TGTGCCAGCAACCTAGCGGGGGACAATGAGCAGTTCTTC	CASNLAGDNEQFF
TRBV7-6	-	TRBJ2-3	TRBD1	TGTGCCAGCAGTTCCTCAGGGGGCCGCACAGATACGCAGTATTTT	CASSSSGGRTDTQYF
TRBV25-1	few	TRBJ2-2	-	TGTGCCAGCAGTGAAGGCTGGACCGGGGAGCTGTTTTTT	CASSEGWTGELFF
TRBV29-1	few	TRBJ2-3	TRBD1	TGCAGCGCCCAGGGGGCTTCTAGCACAGATACGCAGTATTTT	CSAQGASSTDTQYF
TRBV3-2	-	TRBJ1-1	-	TGTGCCAGCAGCCAAGGGACAGGGAGGCGCAACACTGAAGCTTTCTTT	CASSQGTGRRNTEAFF